This note documents a single T cell receptor (beta chain) sequence. What this receptor recognizes is not known. No base quality information exists; no much larger clone differs at one position. TCRbeta CDR3 regions were amplified from genomic DNA using the immunoSEQ Assay, a bias-controlled multiplex PCR. On the authors' methods: Nucleated cell counts per sample were estimated from amplification of reference gene primers within the assay. Sequence reads were collapsed and filtered to measure the absolute abundance of every unique TCRbeta CDR3 rearrangement. For each sample, productive Simpson clonality was calculated as the square root of Simpson's diversity index across productive rearrangements. This is the immuneACCESS table as TCRdb keeps it, with only in-frame sequences that have V and J called. A part of the clones is gone; compared with another copy, unresolved V genes explain less than half, and the rest is unexplained. The DNA gave D and trimming, while V, J and clone size come from that table. The sample yields around 320,000 clones; 75% to 90% were counted once. Jointly, the top ten make up roughly 2.3% of the sample.

From the germline V gene, CDR1 is LGHNT and CDR2 is FRNRAP. V and J are truncated by 3 bases and 5 bases respectively, leaving an intervening sequence of 23 bases. From the cysteine through the phenylalanine, the CDR3 covers 18 amino acids. Solely the CDR3 DNA is kept, with 54 bases framed from the first base. Each collaborating institution followed its own protocols to collect whole blood in K2EDTA tubes. For TCRbeta analysis, collaborators shipped samples as frozen whole blood, isolated PBMCs, or DNA extracted from either of those sample types. The data were obtained in a study of blood T cell repertoires in COVID-19 (dated by TCRdb to about 2020). About the full investigation: Samples covering the acute and convalescent phases of COVID-19 were provided by collaborators in the United States, Italy and Spain. Nearly every sample came with metadata listing a de-identified subject ID, COVID-19 status, age in years and sex. A freely available public database, intended as a resource for researchers studying the immune response to SARS-CoV-2, is where the repertoires were released. HLA class I and class II types, where available, came from metadata supplied by the sample provider rather than from assay-based typing. The dataset comprised deeply sampled blood TCRbeta repertoires from subjects exposed to, actively infected with, or recovered from COVID-19. The samples were drawn from the first 160 participants of the ongoing ImmuneRACE study and from more than 1,000 subjects provided by 6 global collaborators. The material from the prospective study consisted of cDNA or gDNA derived from T cells, B-cell-depleted T cells, or PBMCs. On the study overall, not on this receptor specifically: Clinical and demographic metadata were provided uncurated, with the amount varying by source and participant.

The receptor was isolated from a man aged 18 to 35 with active or convalescent COVID-19. Material: peripheral blood. The sequence joins TRBV12-5 to TRBJ2-1; 6 matching bases give a weak D call of TRBD1. CDR3 region: CASGFLFAGQKLNNEQFF. The bases are TGTGCTAGTGGTTTTCTTTTTGCTGGACAGAAGCTAAACAATGAGCAGTTCTTC.